The next 20 T cell receptor beta chains were all read from a single sample in a study of T-cell reconstitution after alpha-beta-depleted transplantation in children. Preparation of the TCRbeta library used unique molecular identifiers. From the PCR reads, TCRdb called clonotypes with MiXCR, one entry per CDR3 protein. The repertoire holds about 400,000 distinct CDR3 sequences, with 13% as singletons. Material: PBMCs, obtained from the stem cell graft. All receptors derive from a human donor who donated a stem cell graft to a child with Fanconi anemia.

This clonotype has just one count. The chain links TRBV7-2 to TRBJ2-7, with unresolved D. Trimming pared 1 base from V and 4 bases from J, leaving 8 bases between. CDR3 length: 13 amino acids. The V gene's germline CDR1 is SGHTA and CDR2 FQGNSA. The CDR3 nucleotides are TGTGCCAGCAGCTTAGTAGTAATTTACGAGCAGTACTTC. It translates to CASSLVVIYEQYF.

The chain has TRBV20-1 and TRBJ2-5; 8 bases align to TRBD1. From germline, CDR1 is DFQATT and CDR2 SNEGSKA (reference sequence). The CDR3 has 19 residues. V lost 0 bases to trimming and J lost 0 bases; unmatched junction nucleotides: 15. This CDR3 reads CSARDRVRRTGPHQETQYF. The CDR3 DNA sequence: TGCAGTGCTAGAGATAGGGTGCGACGGACAGGGCCCCACCAAGAGACCCAGTACTTC.

This chain joins TRBV6-2 or TRBV6-3 and TRBJ2-1; tentatively, D is TRBD2 (5 bases). The CDR3 totals 16 residues. Germline lookup yields CDR1 MNHEY and CDR2 SVGEGT. Between the trimmed V and J ends, which lost 5 bases and 0 bases, there was a span of 14 bases. The CDR3 loop is CASSGLVASSYNEQFF. In nucleotides, the CDR3 is TGTGCCAGCAGTGGACTTGTTGCTTCCTCCTACAATGAGCAGTTCTTC.

V is TRBV9 and J is TRBJ2-3; 10 bases align to TRBD1. V lost 4 bases to trimming and J lost 4 bases; unmatched junction nucleotides: 9. The CDR3 contains 16 residues. From germline, CDR1 is SGDLS and CDR2 YYNGEE. CDR3 sequence reads: CASSPVWTGGADTQYF. CDR3 DNA sequence: TGTGCCAGCAGCCCAGTATGGACAGGGGGGGCAGATACGCAGTATTTT.

This clonotype was counted a few times. The chain is built from TRBV20-1 and TRBJ1-1; D is unresolved. V gave up 2 bases and J gave up 4 bases, with 8 bases separating them. Germline assignment: CDR1 DFQATT and CDR2 SNEGSKA (reference sequence). CDR3 length: 12 amino acids. CDR3 residues: CSARQVGTEAFF. The CDR3 nucleotides are TGCAGTGCTAGACAGGTGGGCACTGAAGCTTTCTTT.

The chain employs TRBV9 and TRBJ2-2; D not certain. The CDR3 covers 12 residues. V was clipped by 0 bases and J by 7 bases, with 4 bases between them. CDR1 and CDR2 (germline): SGDLS, YYNGEE. CDR3 in DNA: TGTGCCAGCAGCGTAGTTGTCGGGGAGCTGTTTTTT. Encoded protein: CASSVVVGELFF.

This clonotype has at least ten counts. The CDR3 reads CASSLSFEAFF. The CDR3 coding sequence is TGTGCCAGCAGTTTATCCTTTGAAGCTTTCTTT. The J gene is TRBJ1-1, the V gene TRBV12-3 or TRBV12-4, with D unclear. The CDR3 covers 11 residues. V was trimmed by 2 bases and J by 7 bases, leaving 5 bases between them.

J is TRBJ2-1 and V is TRBV12-3 or TRBV12-4; weak D call: TRBD2 (6 bases). The CDR3 is made up of 15 amino acids. The V end was cut by 7 bases, the J end by 8 bases, with 21 bases between. The chain's CDR3 is CASIRSRAGLDEQFF. The CDR3 DNA reads TGTGCCAGCATCCGAAGCCGCGCGGGGTTAGATGAGCAGTTCTTC.

This clonotype was counted ten times or more. The CDR3 sequence is CSEGTGGVGAEAFF. In DNA form, the CDR3 reads TGCAGTGAGGGCACAGGGGGTGTTGGGGCTGAAGCTTTCTTT. This chain uses TRBV20-1 with TRBJ1-1; 8 bases are a match to TRBD1. CDR1 and CDR2 (germline): DFQATT, SNEGSKA (reference sequence). The CDR3 has 14 residues. V dropped 7 bases and J dropped 6; count of bases not matched to a gene: 13.

This clonotype has only a few counts. This chain links TRBV5-1 with TRBJ2-2; TRBD1 matches 7 bases. With 4 bases clipped from V and 4 bases from J, the junction kept 4 bases outside the gene matches. Germline V gene data show CDR1 as SGHRS and CDR2 as YFSETQ. The CDR3 is made up of 14 amino acids. The CDR3 sequence: CASSLGTATGELFF. The CDR3 DNA sequence: TGCGCCAGCAGCCTAGGGACAGCCACCGGGGAGCTGTTTTTT.

The chain employs TRBV15 and TRBJ2-5; the D gene could be TRBD1 or TRBD2 (6 bases each). Deletions cut 3 bases from V and 1 base from J, with 18 bases between. This CDR3 contains 17 residues. Germline assignment: CDR1 LNHNV and CDR2 YYDKDF (reference sequence). Here the CDR3 DNA reads TGTGCCACCAGCAGCAGGCGGGACACTGTTCTCCAAGAGACCCAGTACTTC. This codes for CATSSRRDTVLQETQYF. Full variable domain (remainder filled in from reference TRBV15 and TRBJ2-5): DAMVIQNPRYQVTQFGKPVTLSCSQTLNHNVMYWYQQKSSQAPKLLFHYYDKDFNNEADTPDNFQSRRPNTSFCFLDIRSPGLGDTAMYLCATSSRRDTVLQETQYFGPGTRLLVL.

This clonotype showed up just a few times. The chain couples TRBV10-3 to TRBJ2-3, with a tentative D call TRBD2 (6 bases). CDR3 length: 15 amino acids. Germline V lookup: CDR1 ENHRY, CDR2 SYGVKD. V lost 3 bases and J 0 bases, leaving 10 bases between the germline ends. The DNA of the CDR3 is TGTGCCATCAGTGACTTAGCGGCTAGCACAGATACGCAGTATTTT. Protein sequence: CAISDLAASTDTQYF.

CDR3 sequence reads: CASSSNPHSLGPGVGGYTF. The CDR3 DNA reads as TGTGCCAGCAGTTCTAACCCTCATAGCCTGGGGCCCGGTGTGGGGGGCTACACCTTC. The chain joins TRBV27 to TRBJ1-2; possible D gene TRBD1, 5 bases. Looked up from germline, CDR1 is MNHEY and CDR2 is SMNVEV (reference sequence). The CDR3 sequence is 19 residues long. V lost 4 bases and J 8 bases, leaving 32 bases between the germline ends.

V usage is TRBV5-1 and J usage is TRBJ1-1, with 7 bases identical to TRBD1. CDR1 is SGHRS and CDR2 is YFSETQ in the germline V gene. The V and J ends lost 5 bases and 6 bases, in that order; junction bases with no gene match: 16. The CDR3 has 16 residues. CDR3: CASSSQGSSAGAEAFF. CDR3 nucleotide sequence: TGCGCCAGCAGTTCACAGGGGTCCTCCGCAGGGGCTGAAGCTTTCTTT.

This clonotype was observed once. This chain uses TRBV2 with TRBJ2-3, with D perhaps matching TRBD1 (6 bases). Germline V lookup: CDR1 SNHLY, CDR2 FYNNEI. The CDR3 contains 14 residues. Trimming cost V 4 bases and J 2 bases, with 10 bases left between them. The CDR3, as DNA: TGTGCCAGCAGTGCTAGGGGGAACACAGATACGCAGTATTTT. Its protein product is CASSARGNTDTQYF.

V gene TRBV5-6 combines with J gene TRBJ2-3; no clear D gene. The V and J ends lost 4 bases and 0 bases respectively, with 9 bases between them. Per germline, CDR1 SGHDT and CDR2 YYEEEE. The CDR3 is 14 amino acids. The DNA of the CDR3 is TGTGCCAGCAGCAAGGGTCAGAGCACAGATACGCAGTATTTT. Its translation is CASSKGQSTDTQYF.

This clonotype has ten or more counts. The chain employs TRBV7-2 and TRBJ2-2, with D hard to call. CDR3 size: 14 residues. CDR1 and CDR2 (germline): SGHTA, FQGNSA. Between the trimmed V and J ends, which lost 2 bases and 6 bases, there was a span of 10 bases. The CDR3, as DNA: TGTGCCAGCAGCTTAATCGAATGGGCCGGGGAGCTGTTTTTT. Translating it yields CASSLIEWAGELFF.

This clonotype appeared a few times. This chain joins TRBV28 and TRBJ2-7, with 7 bases identical to TRBD1. Germline V gene sequence: CDR1 MDHEN, CDR2 SYDVKM. After removal of 3 bases from V and 3 bases from J, the junction contained 2 bases not matched to a gene. The CDR3 length is 13 residues. This CDR3 is CASSFRQGYEQYV. In DNA, the CDR3 is TGTGCCAGCAGTTTTCGACAGGGCTACGAGCAGTACGTC.

This chain uses TRBV18 with TRBJ1-1; 8 positions match TRBD1. The germline gives CDR1 KGHSH, CDR2 LQKENI. The CDR3 totals 16 residues. Losses at the gene ends were 3 bases for V and 1 base for J; bases not matched to a gene: 7. Here the CDR3 reads CASSPDPDRANTEAFF. As DNA, the CDR3 is TGTGCCAGCTCACCGGATCCGGACAGGGCGAACACTGAAGCTTTCTTT.

Ten or more counts support this clonotype. This rearrangement joins TRBV12-3 or TRBV12-4 to TRBJ1-5, with D hard to call. The CDR3 runs 14 residues. Trimming shortened V by 3 bases and J by 1 base, and 7 bases separated the two germline ends. Here the CDR3 reads CASSFTGSNQPQHF. In nucleotides, the CDR3 is TGTGCCAGCAGTTTTACCGGGAGCAATCAGCCCCAGCATTTT.